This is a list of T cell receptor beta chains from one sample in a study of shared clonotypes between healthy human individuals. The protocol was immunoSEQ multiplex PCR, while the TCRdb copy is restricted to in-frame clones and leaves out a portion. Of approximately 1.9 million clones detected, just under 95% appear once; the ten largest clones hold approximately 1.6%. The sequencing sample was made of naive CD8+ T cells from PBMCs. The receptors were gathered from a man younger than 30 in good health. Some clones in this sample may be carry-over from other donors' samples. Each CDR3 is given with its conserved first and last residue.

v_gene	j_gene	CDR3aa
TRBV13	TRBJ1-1	CASSSQGARTEAFF
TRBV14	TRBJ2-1	CASSPDRGRNEQFF
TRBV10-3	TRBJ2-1	CATKAGESGRATEQFF
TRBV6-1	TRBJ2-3	CASSEEADTDTQYF
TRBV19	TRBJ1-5	CASSIWRNQPQHF
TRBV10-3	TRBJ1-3	CAISESTPRSGNTIYF
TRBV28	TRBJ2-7	CATADTGASYEQYF
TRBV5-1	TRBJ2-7	CASSLGPVSYEQYF
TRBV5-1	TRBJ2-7	CASSLGADAYEQYF
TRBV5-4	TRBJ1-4	CASSHGRYTNEKLFF
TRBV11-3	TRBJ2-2	CASSSYRGWANTGELFF
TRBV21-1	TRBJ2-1	CASSKEVPSGRAPEQFF
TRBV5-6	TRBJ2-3	CASSAGWRLSGADTQYF
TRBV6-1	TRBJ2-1	CASGDRGPYNEQFF
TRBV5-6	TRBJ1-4	CASSLSQVLNEKLFF
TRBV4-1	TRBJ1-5	CASSQEGNRASNQPQHF
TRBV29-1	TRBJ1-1	CSAALTRIDSRNTEAFF
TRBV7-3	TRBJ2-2	CASSPREGVNTGELFF
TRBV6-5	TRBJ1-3	CASRGGSSGNTIYF
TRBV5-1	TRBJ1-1	CASSPEKGEAFF
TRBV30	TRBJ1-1	CAWSFGSHTEAFF
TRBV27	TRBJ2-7	CASSFGVSDLYEQYF
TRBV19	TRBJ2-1	CASSLTGLAGLDEQFF
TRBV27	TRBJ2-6	CASSLYLSGANVLTF
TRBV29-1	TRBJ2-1	CSVEEGQGFNEQFF
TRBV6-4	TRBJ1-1	CASSDTENTEAFF
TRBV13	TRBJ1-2	CASSADLGNYGYTF
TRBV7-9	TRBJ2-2	CASSLSQGYGELFF
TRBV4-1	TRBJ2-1	CASSQDSGRGYNEQFF
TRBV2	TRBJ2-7	CASSEGRGPTYEQYF
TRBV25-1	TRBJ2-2	CASSQWEATGELFF
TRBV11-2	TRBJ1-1	CASSALLTGGTEAFF
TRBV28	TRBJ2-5	CASVGTAYQETQYF
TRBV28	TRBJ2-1	CASRGGLAAYNEQFF
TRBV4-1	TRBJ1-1	CASSHTRSSWSEAFF
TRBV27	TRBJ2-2	CASSSNPTGVTGELFF
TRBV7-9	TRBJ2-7	CASSPDTSYEQYF
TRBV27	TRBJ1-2	CASSPSPTGKNGYTF
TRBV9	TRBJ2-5	CASSAGHSYQETQYF
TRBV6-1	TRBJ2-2	CASSEGQGLAGELFF
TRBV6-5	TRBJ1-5	CASSPQRVIWHF